This entry features one TCR beta chain sequence. At one of its ends the junction is not consistent with the germline gene, which may arise from a read error. This entry belongs to a study of blood T cell repertoires in COVID-19. Generated by immunoSEQ multiplex PCR, the TCRdb table keeps only in-frame clones and is missing some. The sample lists approximately 160,000 clones; around four fifths were seen once. Germline assignment: CDR1 DFQATT and CDR2 SNEGSKA (reference sequence). The CDR3 extends over 11 amino acids. This chain links TRBV20-1 with TRBJ2-1; D unclear. The TCR comes from a woman aged 80 or over with acute or convalescent COVID-19. Sequencing was performed on peripheral blood. In DNA form, the CDR3 reads TGCAGTATTGACTCCAACAATGAGCAGTTCTTC. This encodes CSIDSNNEQFF.